The next 22 T cell receptor beta chains were all read from a single sample in a study of T cells in women clearing cervical HPV infection. Sequencing was performed with immunoSEQ multiplex PCR; in TCRdb, only in-frame clones are kept and a portion is missing. The sample totals about 30,000 clones; its top ten clones hold 3% to 3.5%. Sequencing used blood buffy coat. Receptor source: a woman aged 18-70 years with a cervical HPV16 infection that either progressed to CIN3+ or cleared (not recorded which).

CDR3 residues: CASSYRDRAGETQYF. The DNA read from the CDR3 is TGTGCCAGTAGCTACCGGGACAGGGCGGGAGAGACG. The genes are TRBV19 and TRBJ2-3; 9 nucleotides line up with TRBD1. The read ends 3 residues shy of where the CDR3 ends; the end is completed using the germline J gene. The CDR3 contains 15 residues. Germline V CDR1 and CDR2: LNHDA, SQIVND (reference sequence).

As regards this clone: The DNA ends 3 residues before the CDR3 does, and the rest of the CDR3 is filled in from the germline J gene. This chain links TRBV18 with TRBJ1-2; TRBD1 matches 11 bases. This CDR3 has 15 amino acids. Per germline, CDR1 KGHSH and CDR2 LQKENI. The chain's CDR3 is CASSPRTGGFDDYTF. The CDR3 DNA, read in part, is TGTGCCAGCTCACCAAGGACAGGGGGCTTCGATGAC.

A note on this clone: The read halts 3 residues ahead of the CDR3 end, with the missing end drawn from the germline J gene. The V gene is TRBV7-2, the J gene TRBJ1-1; D not resolved. The V end was cut by 5 bases, the J end by 0 bases, with 13 bases between. The CDR3 covers 15 residues. Germline CDR1 and CDR2: SGHTA and FQGNSA. CDR3 protein: CASSPRGSMNTEAFF. Partial CDR3 DNA: TGTGCCAGCAGCCCGCGGGGTAGCATGAACACTGAA.

As for this clone: The read comes to an end 3 residues before the CDR3 does, leaving the germline J gene to fill in the end. Other DNA sequences in the same sample also yield this CDR3. The chain recombines TRBV19 with TRBJ1-3; tentatively, D is TRBD1 (6 bases). CDR1 is LNHDA and CDR2 is SQIVND in the germline V gene (reference sequence). This CDR3 has 13 residues. Trimming removed 9 bases at V and 2 bases at J, with 11 bases between. The CDR3 reads CASKGGAGNTIYF. The sequenced part of the CDR3 DNA is TGTGCCAGCAAAGGGGGAGCTGGAAACACC.

A remark on this clone: The missing CDR3 end, 3 residues past where the read stops, is filled in from the germline J gene. The genes are TRBV18 and TRBJ1-1; D might be TRBD1 (6 bases). This CDR3 comprises 14 residues. CDR1 is KGHSH, CDR2 LQKENI, per germline. This CDR3 is CASSPEWGGKVAFF. The sequenced part of the CDR3 DNA is TGTGCCAGCTCACCAGAGTGGGGGGGCAAGGTA.

Note on this clone: The read terminates 3 residues before the CDR3 end, so the remaining end is supplied by the germline J gene. This sequence joins TRBV5-8 and TRBJ1-4; maybe TRBD1 (5 bases). This CDR3 comprises 15 residues. Germline lookup yields CDR1 SGHTS and CDR2 YDEGEE. CDR3 sequence reads: CASSLGQTYNSPLFF. Partial CDR3 DNA: TGTGCCAGCAGCTTGGGACAGACCTATAATTCACCA. The variable domain in full, with the rest retrieved from reference TRBV5-8 and TRBJ1-4, is EAGVTQSPTHLIKTRGQQATLRCSPISGHTSVYWYQQALGLGLQFLLWYDEGEERNRGNFPPRFSGRQFPNYSSELNVNALELEDSALYLCASSLGQTYNSPLFFGSGTQLSVL.

Comments on this clone: The CDR3 end falls 3 residues outside the read, so it is completed with the germline J gene. The chain uses TRBV7-9 and TRBJ2-1; D remains ambiguous. Germline CDR1 and CDR2: SEHNR and FQNEAQ (reference sequence). The CDR3 contains 10 residues. The V end lost 11 bases, the J end lost 9 bases, and 11 bases lay between the germline ends. The CDR3 reads CAHGEREQFF. CDR3 DNA, as far as it was read: TGTGCCCACGGCGAGCGTGAG.

The CDR3 loop is CASSLLLKGLNTEAFF. CDR3 bases read: TGTGCCAGCAGCCTTCTTTTAAAAGGGCTCAACACTGAA. V gene TRBV7-3 combines with J gene TRBJ1-1; D unclear. Read data end 3 residues before the CDR3 end; the end is taken from the germline J gene. Germline values: CDR1 SGHTA, CDR2 FQGTGA. V lost 5 bases to trimming and J lost 2 bases, with 18 bases between them. The CDR3 is 16 residues long.

About this clone itself: From the germline J gene comes the end of the CDR3, since the read stops 3 residues before it. The chain links TRBV7-3 to TRBJ2-3; a weak D match, TRBD2 (6 bases). The CDR3 sequence is 14 residues long. CDR1 and CDR2 (germline): SGHTA, FQGTGA. V lost 5 bases and J 1 base, leaving 10 bases between the germline ends. CDR3 amino acids: CASSATSGTDTQYF. The sequenced part of the CDR3 DNA is TGTGCCAGCAGCGCGACTAGTGGCACAGATACG.

To note about this clone: The CDR3 extends 3 residues past the end of the read, so its final part is completed from the germline J gene. This chain uses TRBV30 with TRBJ1-2; D remains unclear. CDR3 size: 13 residues. The germline V gene encodes CDR1 GTSNPN and CDR2 SVGIG (reference sequence). The CDR3 region is CAWSRQPTDTYTF. The covered CDR3 bases are TGTGCCTGGAGTCGGCAGCCCACAGATACC.

This clone registers medium-sized by frequency. The read ends 3 residues early relative to the CDR3; the germline J gene fills the gap. The J gene is TRBJ2-2, the V gene TRBV19; D possibly corresponds to TRBD2 (6 bases). V lost 5 bases, J lost 5 bases, and 12 bases lay in between. Germline V gives CDR1 LNHDA, CDR2 SQIVND (reference sequence). This CDR3 is 14 amino acids long. The DNA read from the CDR3 is TGTGCCAGTAGTCCCGGGGGTGGGACCGGGGAG. Its translation is CASSPGGGTGE. The entire CDR3 is CASSPGGGTGELFF. Supplemented by reference TRBV19 and TRBJ2-2, the full variable domain reads DGGITQSPKYLFRKEGQNVTLSCEQNLNHDAMYWYRQDPGQGLRLIYYSQIVNDFQKGDIAEGYSVSREKKESFPLTVTSAQKNPTAFYLCASSPGGGTGELFFGEGSRLTVL.

Concerning this clone itself: The missing CDR3 end, 3 residues past where the read stops, is filled in from the germline J gene. The chain has TRBV2 and TRBJ1-2, with TRBD1 as a possible D gene (5 bases). The CDR3 is made up of 13 amino acids. Germline loops: CDR1 SNHLY, CDR2 FYNNEI. Incomplete CDR3 DNA: TGTGCCAGCAGTGTTCCAGGGATCGATGAC. Its translation: CASSVPGIDD. The full CDR3 protein is CASSVPGIDDYTF.

With respect to this clone: The CDR3 goes on 3 residues after the read ends, and that part is filled in from the germline J gene. V is TRBV7-6 and J is TRBJ2-5; 12 nucleotides line up with TRBD2. This CDR3 has 16 amino acids. The V gene's germline CDR1 is SGHVS and CDR2 FNYEAQ. After removal of 5 bases from V and 6 bases from J, the junction contained 10 bases not matched to a gene. This CDR3 is CASSPPGLAGKKTQYF. CDR3 DNA (partial): TGTGCCAGCAGCCCTCCAGGACTAGCGGGAAAAAAGACC.

As regards this clone: The CDR3 is cut off 3 residues early in the read; its end comes from the germline J gene. This rearrangement joins TRBV2 to TRBJ2-5; no firm D call. The germline gives CDR1 SNHLY, CDR2 FYNNEI. The V gene lost 9 bases and the J gene lost 2 bases, with 10 bases spanning the gap. The CDR3 is 12 residues long. The covered CDR3 bases are TGTGCCAGTTGTCAGGTTCAAGAGACC. Its translation: CASCQVQET. The CDR3 as a whole reads CASCQVQETQYF.

As to this clone: The read stops 3 residues short of the end of the CDR3; the missing end is completed from the germline J gene. The J gene is TRBJ1-5, the V gene TRBV23-1; possible D gene TRBD1, 6 bases. TRBV23-1 is given ORF status, its function remaining uncertain. This CDR3 has 16 amino acids. V was shortened by 0 bases and J by 7 bases, with 16 bases between the two germline ends. The sequenced part of the CDR3 DNA is TGCGCCAGCAGTCAATCGATTGAGGGGGTCGGACAGCCC. This codes for CASSQSIEGVGQP. The CDR3 in full is CASSQSIEGVGQPQHF.

As for this clone: Read coverage stops 3 residues before the CDR3 terminus; the germline J gene supplies the remainder. The rearrangement links TRBV20-1 to TRBJ1-4, with D hard to call. This CDR3 has 14 amino acids. Germline lookup yields CDR1 DFQATT and CDR2 SNEGSKA (reference sequence). The sequenced part of the CDR3 DNA is TGCAGTACTCGTGAGAGGGCGAGGAATTCACCA. This sequence encodes CSTRERARNSP. The entire CDR3 is CSTRERARNSPLFF.

Turning to this clone: Read data end 3 residues before the CDR3 end; the end is taken from the germline J gene. The rearrangement links TRBV5-1 to TRBJ1-4; a weak D match, TRBD1 (5 bases). CDR1 and CDR2 (germline): SGHRS, YFSETQ. This CDR3 comprises 17 residues. The CDR3 sequence: CASGPELGLSGANVLFF. The part of the CDR3 DNA that was read is TGCGCCAGCGGTCCCGAGTTGGGGCTCTCTGGGGCCAACGTA.

CDR3 DNA, as far as it was read: TGTGCCAGCAGCTTAATTGGGGGGGCCGGG. Translation: CASSLIGGAG. The whole CDR3 reads CASSLIGGAGAFF. The genes are TRBV11-2 and TRBJ1-1; D might be TRBD1 (6 bases). Read data end 3 residues before the CDR3 end; the end is taken from the germline J gene. CDR3 length: 13 amino acids. Germline-derived CDR1 and CDR2 are SGHAT and FQNNGV.

With respect to this clone: The read comes to an end 3 residues before the CDR3 does, leaving the germline J gene to fill in the end. The chain is built from TRBV20-1 and TRBJ2-3; D is ambiguous. Germline assignment: CDR1 DFQATT and CDR2 SNEGSKA (reference sequence). The CDR3 contains 13 residues. The CDR3 spells CSALVFSNQPQYF. CDR3 bases read: TGCAGTGCGTTAGTATTTAGCAATCAGCCG.

Of note for this clone: The CDR3 is cut off 3 residues early in the read; its end comes from the germline J gene. The chain combines TRBV18 with TRBJ1-1; tentative D call: TRBD1 (5 bases). The CDR3 spans 17 residues. The germline V gene has CDR1 KGHSH and CDR2 LQKENI. The covered CDR3 bases are TGTGCCAGCTCACGTGGAGCCGGGACTAAGCTCCAAGAGACA. This encodes CASSRGAGTKLQET. The full CDR3 is CASSRGAGTKLQETAFF.

To note about this clone: The read halts 3 residues ahead of the CDR3 end, with the missing end drawn from the germline J gene. Other nucleotide sequences in the sample specify the same CDR3. This rearrangement joins TRBV5-1 to TRBJ1-3; tentatively, D is TRBD1 (5 bases). The CDR3 spans 16 residues. CDR1 SGHRS and CDR2 YFSETQ come from the germline V gene. V lost 0 bases to trimming and J lost 1 base, with 11 bases between them. The CDR3: CASSLGGLGSGNTIYF. Partial CDR3 DNA: TGCGCCAGCAGCTTGGGGGGACTAGGATCTGGAAACACC.

Comments on this clone: With the read ending 3 residues before the CDR3 end, the germline J gene is used to fill in that end. The genes are TRBV7-6 and TRBJ2-3; 7 bases line up with TRBD2. Germline CDR1 reads SGHVS; CDR2 reads FNYEAQ. The CDR3 is 18 residues long. CDR3 protein: CASSRGLMGGEYQETQYF. The sequenced part of the CDR3 DNA is TGTGCCAGCAGCCGCGGATTAATGGGGGGGGAATACCAAGAGACG. The full variable domain, with the rest looked up from reference TRBV7-6 and TRBJ2-3, is GAGVSQSPRYKVTKRGQDVALRCDPISGHVSLYWYRQALGQGPEFLTYFNYEAQQDKSGLPNDRFSAERPEGSISTLTIQRTEQRDSAMYRCASSRGLMGGEYQETQYFGPGTRLTVL.